The present T cell receptor beta chain was sequenced within a study of post-analysis software for immune sequencing data. Study as a whole: Relapsing-remitting, secondary progressive and progressive-relapsing courses of multiple sclerosis were included.

Findings and limits, study-wide: TRBV5-6, TRBV5-1 and TRBV20-1 belonged to a set of about 5 TRBV segments that were more frequent in patients than controls. Versus controls, multiple sclerosis patients showed significantly lower diversity (normalized Chao1). Strong co-clustering by F measure linked samples that shared a preparation batch.

This clonotype was seen only a few times. Its specificity is not known. The germline V and J ends were trimmed by 7 bases and 4 bases, with 6 bases remaining between them. CDR3 length: 10 residues. Germline lookup yields CDR1 DFQATT and CDR2 SNEGSKA (reference sequence). Sequencing libraries made from TCR beta cDNA carried unique molecular identifiers. Between about 1 and 10 million T cells gave rise to some 490,000 cDNA molecules. From the PCR reads, TCRdb called clonotypes with MiXCR, one entry per CDR3 protein. The sample consists of under 900,000 distinct CDR3 sequences, approximately 53% of them appearing once.

The chain couples TRBV20-1 to TRBJ2-3; D not resolved. Sequences were obtained from blood. The TCR was taken from a girl between 5 and 17 years old with multiple sclerosis. Here the CDR3 DNA reads TGCAGTGGGGTATCAGATACGCAGTATTTT. Amino acids: CSGVSDTQYF.